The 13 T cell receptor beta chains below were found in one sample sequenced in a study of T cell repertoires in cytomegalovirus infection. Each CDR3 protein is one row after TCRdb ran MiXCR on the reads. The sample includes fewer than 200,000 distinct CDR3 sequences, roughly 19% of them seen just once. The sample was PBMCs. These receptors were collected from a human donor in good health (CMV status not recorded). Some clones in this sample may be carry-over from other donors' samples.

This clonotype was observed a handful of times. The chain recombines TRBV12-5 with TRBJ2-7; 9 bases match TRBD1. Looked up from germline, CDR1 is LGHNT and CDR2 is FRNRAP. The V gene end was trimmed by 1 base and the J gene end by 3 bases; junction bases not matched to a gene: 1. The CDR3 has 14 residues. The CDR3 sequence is CASGLATGGYEQYF. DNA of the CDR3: TGTGCTAGTGGTTTGGCGACAGGGGGCTACGAGCAGTACTTC.

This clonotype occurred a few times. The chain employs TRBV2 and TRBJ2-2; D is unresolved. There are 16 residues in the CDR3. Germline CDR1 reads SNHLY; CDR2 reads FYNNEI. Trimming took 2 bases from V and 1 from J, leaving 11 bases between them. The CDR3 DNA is TGTGCCAGCAGTGAACTGTCCGTCTTGAACACCGGGGAGCTGTTTTTT. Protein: CASSELSVLNTGELFF.

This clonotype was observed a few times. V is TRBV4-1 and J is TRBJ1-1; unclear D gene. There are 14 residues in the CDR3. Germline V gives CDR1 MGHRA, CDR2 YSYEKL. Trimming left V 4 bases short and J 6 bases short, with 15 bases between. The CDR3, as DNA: TGCGCCAGCAGCCCCCCCGGGGTCGGGGCTGAAGCTTTCTTT. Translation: CASSPPGVGAEAFF.

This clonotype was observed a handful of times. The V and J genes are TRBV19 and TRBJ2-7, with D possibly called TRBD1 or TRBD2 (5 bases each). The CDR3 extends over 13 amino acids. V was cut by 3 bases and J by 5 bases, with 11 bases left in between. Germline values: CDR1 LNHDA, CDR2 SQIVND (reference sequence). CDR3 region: CASSMRGGNEQYF. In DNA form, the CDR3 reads TGTGCCAGTAGTATGAGGGGTGGGAACGAGCAGTACTTC.

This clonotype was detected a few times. As DNA, the CDR3 is TGTGCCAGCAGCCCACGGGGACGGGAAGGAAAACTGTTTTTT. It encodes CASSPRGREGKLFF. The chain combines TRBV9 with TRBJ1-4; maybe TRBD1 (5 bases). The germline V gene encodes CDR1 SGDLS and CDR2 YYNGEE. The germline V and J ends were trimmed by 4 bases and 10 bases, with 17 bases remaining between them. CDR3 size: 14 residues.

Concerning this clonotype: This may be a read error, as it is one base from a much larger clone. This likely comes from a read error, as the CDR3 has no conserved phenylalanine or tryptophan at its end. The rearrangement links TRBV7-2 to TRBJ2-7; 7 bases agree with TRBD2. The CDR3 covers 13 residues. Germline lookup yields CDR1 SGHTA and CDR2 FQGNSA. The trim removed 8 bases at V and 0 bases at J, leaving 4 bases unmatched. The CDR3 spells CASGSGRSYEQYY. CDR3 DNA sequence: TGTGCCAGCGGTAGCGGGCGCTCCTACGAGCAGTACTAC.

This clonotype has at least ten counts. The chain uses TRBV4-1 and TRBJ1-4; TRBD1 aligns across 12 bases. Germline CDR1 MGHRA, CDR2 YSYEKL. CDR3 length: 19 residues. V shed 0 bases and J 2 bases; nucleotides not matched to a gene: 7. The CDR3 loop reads CASSQDAAGQGATNEKLFF. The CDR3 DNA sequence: TGCGCCAGCAGCCAAGACGCCGCGGGACAGGGGGCCACTAATGAAAAACTGTTTTTT.

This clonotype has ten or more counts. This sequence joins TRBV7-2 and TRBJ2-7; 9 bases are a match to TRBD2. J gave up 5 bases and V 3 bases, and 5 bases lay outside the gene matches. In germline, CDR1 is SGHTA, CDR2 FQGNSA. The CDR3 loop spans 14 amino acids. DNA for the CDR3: TGTGCCAGCAGCTTGACGCGGGGGGGAAACGAGCAGTACTTC. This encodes CASSLTRGGNEQYF. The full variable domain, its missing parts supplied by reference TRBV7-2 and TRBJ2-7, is GAGVSQSPSNKVTEKGKDVELRCDPISGHTALYWYRQSLGQGLEFLIYFQGNSAPDKSGLPSDRFSAERTGGSVSTLTIQRTQQEDSAVYLCASSLTRGGNEQYFGPGTRLTVT.

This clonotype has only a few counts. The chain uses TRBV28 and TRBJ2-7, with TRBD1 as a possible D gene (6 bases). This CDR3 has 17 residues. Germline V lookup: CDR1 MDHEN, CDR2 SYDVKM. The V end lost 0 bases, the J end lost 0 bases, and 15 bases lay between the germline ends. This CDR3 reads CASSLWGAEQISYEQYF. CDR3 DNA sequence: TGTGCCAGCAGTTTATGGGGGGCGGAGCAAATCTCCTACGAGCAGTACTTC.

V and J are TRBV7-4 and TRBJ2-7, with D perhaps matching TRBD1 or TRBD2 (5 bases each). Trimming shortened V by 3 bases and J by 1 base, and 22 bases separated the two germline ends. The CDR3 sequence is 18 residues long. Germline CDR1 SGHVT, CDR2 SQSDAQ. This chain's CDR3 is CASSLGDRASSESYEQYF. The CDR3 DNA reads TGTGCCAGCAGCTTGGGGGATAGGGCTAGCTCGGAATCCTACGAGCAGTACTTC.

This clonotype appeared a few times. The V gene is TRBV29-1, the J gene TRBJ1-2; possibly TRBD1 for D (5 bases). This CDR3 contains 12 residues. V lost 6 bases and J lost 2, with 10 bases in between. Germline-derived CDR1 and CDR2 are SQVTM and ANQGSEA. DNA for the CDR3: TGCAGCGTGGAGGGGTCAAACTATGGCTACACCTTC. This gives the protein CSVEGSNYGYTF.

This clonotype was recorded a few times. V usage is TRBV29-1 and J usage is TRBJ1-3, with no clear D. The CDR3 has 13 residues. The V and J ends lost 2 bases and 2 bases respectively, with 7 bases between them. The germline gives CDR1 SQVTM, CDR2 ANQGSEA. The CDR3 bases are TGCAGCGTTGAATCATCGACTGGAAACACCATATATTTT. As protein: CSVESSTGNTIYF. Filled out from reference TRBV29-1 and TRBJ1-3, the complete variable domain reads SAVISQKPSRDICQRGTSLTIQCQVDSQVTMMFWYRQQPGQSLTLIATANQGSEATYESGFVIDKFPISRPNLTFSTLTVSNMSPEDSSIYLCSVESSTGNTIYFGEGSWLTVV.

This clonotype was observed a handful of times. The CDR3 sequence: CAGGAGITEAFF. As DNA, the CDR3 is TGTGCCGGCGGCGCGGGGATCACTGAAGCTTTCTTT. The rearrangement uses TRBV30 and TRBJ1-1, with D unresolved. Looked up from germline, CDR1 is GTSNPN and CDR2 is SVGIG (reference sequence). Trimming left V 8 bases short and J 4 bases short, with 14 bases between. The CDR3 runs to 12 residues.